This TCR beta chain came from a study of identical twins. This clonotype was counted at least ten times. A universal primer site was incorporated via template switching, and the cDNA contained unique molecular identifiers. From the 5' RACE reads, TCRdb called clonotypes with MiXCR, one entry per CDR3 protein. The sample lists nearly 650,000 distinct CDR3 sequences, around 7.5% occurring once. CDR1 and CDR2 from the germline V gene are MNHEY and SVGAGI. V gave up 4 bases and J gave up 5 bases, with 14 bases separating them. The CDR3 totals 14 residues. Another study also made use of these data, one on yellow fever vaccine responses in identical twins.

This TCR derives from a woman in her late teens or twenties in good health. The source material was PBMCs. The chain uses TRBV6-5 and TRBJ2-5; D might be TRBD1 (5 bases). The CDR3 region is CASSSGHARETQYF. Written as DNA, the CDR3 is TGTGCCAGCAGTTCAGGACACGCCCGGGAGACCCAGTACTTC.